The 26 T cell receptor beta chains listed next were all sequenced from one sample in a study of T cells after yellow fever vaccination. TCRdb independently ran MiXCR on the 5' RACE reads; one entry per CDR3 protein. Here the sample spans a few hundred thousand distinct CDR3 sequences, 6.8% being singletons. The source was PBMCs, collected more than 40 days after the first yellow fever vaccination. The receptor set was obtained from a man younger than 35 who received the YFV17D yellow fever vaccine.

This clonotype was counted ten times or more. The V call is TRBV12-3 or TRBV12-4, the J call TRBJ1-5; D not certain. Trimming shortened V by 2 bases and J by 0 bases, and 8 bases separated the two germline ends. The CDR3 is made up of 15 amino acids. DNA of the CDR3: TGTGCCAGCAGTTTAAGGTTTTATAGCAATCAGCCCCAGCATTTT. Protein: CASSLRFYSNQPQHF.

This clonotype appeared many times. The CDR3 coding sequence is TGCGCCAGCAGCTTGGCGGCTGAAAATTACAATGAGCAGTTCTTC. This translates into CASSLAAENYNEQFF. The rearrangement links TRBV5-1 to TRBJ2-1; D is unresolved. The V gene lost 0 bases and the J gene lost 4 bases, with 11 bases spanning the gap. Germline CDR1 SGHRS, CDR2 YFSETQ. The CDR3 has 15 amino acids.

The V and J genes are TRBV5-4 and TRBJ2-1; D gene ambiguous. This CDR3 spans 14 amino acids. Germline V gene lookup returns CDR1 SGHNT and CDR2 YYREEE (reference sequence). V was cut by 1 base and J by 2 bases, with 7 bases left in between. CDR3: CASSLRTTYNEQFF. The CDR3 nucleotides are TGTGCCAGCAGCTTGAGGACGACCTACAATGAGCAGTTCTTC.

The V and J genes are TRBV5-1 and TRBJ1-4, with 8 bases that match TRBD1. V dropped 4 bases and J dropped 8; count of bases not matched to a gene: 4. Germline V CDR1 and CDR2: SGHRS, YFSETQ. The CDR3 is made up of 13 amino acids. The CDR3 DNA is TGCGCCAGCAGCACAACAGGGGGAGAAAAACTGTTTTTT. Amino acid sequence: CASSTTGGEKLFF. Full variable domain (remainder filled in from reference TRBV5-1 and TRBJ1-4): KAGVTQTPRYLIKTRGQQVTLSCSPISGHRSVSWYQQTPGQGLQFLFEYFSETQRNKGNFPGRFSGRQFSNSRSEMNVSTLELGDSALYLCASSTTGGEKLFFGSGTQLSVL.

This clonotype was observed a handful of times. The gene calls are TRBV7-2 and TRBJ2-7, with D possibly being TRBD2 (6 bases). Per germline, CDR1 SGHTA and CDR2 FQGNSA. Trimming shortened V by 1 base and J by 3 bases, and 10 bases separated the two germline ends. The CDR3 is 14 residues long. Here the CDR3 DNA reads TGTGCCAGCAGCTTAGTGGCGGGGCTCTACGAGCAGTACGTC. Amino acid sequence: CASSLVAGLYEQYV.

V usage is TRBV12-3 or TRBV12-4 and J usage is TRBJ2-7, with D possibly TRBD1 on 5 matching bases. V was cut by 2 bases and J by 3 bases, with 11 bases left in between. This CDR3 contains 14 residues. The CDR3 coding sequence is TGTGCCAGCAGTTTACGTGGCAGGGTCTACGAGCAGTACTTC. Translation gives CASSLRGRVYEQYF.

The gene calls are TRBV6-5 and TRBJ2-5; D is undetermined. Germline V lookup: CDR1 MNHEY, CDR2 SVGAGI. The CDR3 runs 16 residues. The ends were cut back, 2 bases at V and 3 bases at J, with 16 bases in the middle. The CDR3, as DNA: TGTGCCAGCAGTTACCTGGGCCAGAAGTCAGAAGAGACCCAGTACTTC. This encodes CASSYLGQKSEETQYF.

This clonotype was detected ten times or more. CDR3 nucleotides: TGTGCCAGCAGCTTAGGGACCCAGGGAAGTGTCCAAGAGACCCAGTACTTC. It encodes CASSLGTQGSVQETQYF. The V and J genes are TRBV7-9 and TRBJ2-5, with a possible D match to TRBD1 (5 bases). V lost 1 base to trimming and J lost 1 base, with 16 bases between them. The germline V gene encodes CDR1 SEHNR and CDR2 FQNEAQ (reference sequence). The CDR3 has 17 residues.

The V call is TRBV20-1, the J call TRBJ2-5; D might be TRBD2 (6 bases). Germline V gene sequence: CDR1 DFQATT, CDR2 SNEGSKA (reference sequence). This CDR3 has 14 amino acids. The V and J ends lost 0 bases and 4 bases respectively, with 12 bases between them. In DNA form, the CDR3 reads TGCAGTGCTAGAGATCCCCAGGGAGGAGAGACCCAGTACTTC. This gives the protein CSARDPQGGETQYF.

A few counts support this clonotype. The V gene is TRBV3-1, the J gene TRBJ2-7; 11 bases line up with TRBD2. This CDR3 is built from 15 residues. With V trimmed by 5 bases and J by 0 bases, 3 bases remained unmatched. Germline lookup yields CDR1 LGHDT and CDR2 YNNKEL (reference sequence). The CDR3 DNA sequence: TGTGCCAGCAGCACCGGGACTAGCGGCTCCTACGAGCAGTACTTC. Its translation: CASSTGTSGSYEQYF.

V usage is TRBV5-1 and J usage is TRBJ1-4, with D uncertain. The CDR3 has 15 amino acids. Trimming stripped 4 bases from V and 3 bases from J, with 13 bases between. The V gene's germline CDR1 is SGHRS and CDR2 YFSETQ. The CDR3, as DNA: TGCGCCAGCAGCCCCTCGGACGGATCTAATGAAAAACTGTTTTTT. Translation gives CASSPSDGSNEKLFF.

This clonotype was seen only a few times. The V and J genes are TRBV20-1 and TRBJ1-1, with 8 bases that match TRBD1. This CDR3 has 14 residues. CDR1 is DFQATT and CDR2 is SNEGSKA in the germline V gene (reference sequence). Trimming cost V 5 bases and J 5 bases; bases outside gene matches: 10. The CDR3 reads CSAGQGAKRTEAFF. In DNA, the CDR3 is TGCAGTGCTGGTCAGGGGGCAAAAAGGACTGAAGCTTTCTTT.

The chain joins TRBV2 to TRBJ2-7; TRBD2 agrees at 7 bases. Trimming removed 8 bases from V and 4 bases from J; junction bases left unmatched: 5. The CDR3 loop spans 12 amino acids. Germline assignment: CDR1 SNHLY and CDR2 FYNNEI. DNA for the CDR3: TGTGCCAGCGGATGGGAGGGTTACGAGCAGTACGTC. Its translation is CASGWEGYEQYV.

The chain has TRBV5-1 and TRBJ1-5; 7 bases line up with TRBD1. Germline assignment: CDR1 SGHRS and CDR2 YFSETQ. There are 15 residues in the CDR3. The V segment lost 4 bases and the J segment 6 bases; nucleotides outside the gene matches: 10. CDR3 nucleotide sequence: TGCGCCAGCAGCCCGACGACAGGGACCTCTCAGCCCCAGCATTTT. Translation: CASSPTTGTSQPQHF.

This clonotype showed up just a few times. The chain links TRBV11-2 to TRBJ2-5, with 9 bases that match TRBD1. CDR1 SGHAT and CDR2 FQNNGV come from the germline V gene. V trimming: 6 bases; J trimming: 10 bases; junction bases outside the gene matches: 12. The CDR3 has 14 residues. CDR3 in DNA: TGTGCCAGCAGACCGCCGGGACAGGGTAGGGGCCAGTACTTC. Translation: CASRPPGQGRGQYF. Based on the CDR3 plus reference TRBV11-2 and TRBJ2-5, the full variable domain is EAGVAQSPRYKIIEKRQSVAFWCNPISGHATLYWYQQILGQGPKLLIQFQNNGVVDDSQLPKDRFSAERLKGVDSTLKIQPAKLEDSAVYLCASRPPGQGRGQYFGPGTRLLVL.

The chain carries TRBV7-3 and TRBJ2-2; D unresolved. CDR3 size: 13 residues. V dropped 5 bases and J dropped 6 bases, with 10 bases sitting between them. CDR1 and CDR2 from the germline V gene are SGHTA and FQGTGA. CDR3 in amino acids: CASSLRSPGELFF. The CDR3 DNA sequence: TGTGCCAGCAGCCTCCGATCACCCGGGGAGCTGTTTTTT.

In its sample, this clonotype was seen a few times. This chain joins TRBV4-3 and TRBJ2-6; D gene unclear. CDR3 size: 17 residues. Germline CDR1 is LGHNA and CDR2 is YSLEER. Trimming took off 0 bases at V and 0 bases at J, with 9 bases between the two ends. CDR3 loop: CASSQDPNGSGANVLTF. The DNA for the CDR3 is TGCGCCAGCAGCCAAGATCCGAACGGCTCTGGGGCCAACGTCCTGACTTTC.

The chain is built from TRBV6-5 and TRBJ1-4, with D unresolved. This CDR3 region has 15 residues. Germline V gene data show CDR1 as MNHEY and CDR2 as SVGAGI. The V end lost 0 bases, the J end lost 13 bases, and 18 bases lay between the germline ends. DNA of the CDR3: TGTGCCAGCAGTTACTCGGCGGATTTAATGAAAGGACTGTTTTTT. It encodes CASSYSADLMKGLFF.

V gene TRBV28 combines with J gene TRBJ2-3, with D possibly TRBD1 on 5 matching bases. Looked up from germline, CDR1 is MDHEN and CDR2 is SYDVKM. V was shortened by 3 bases and J by 3 bases, with 13 bases between the two germline ends. The CDR3 is 15 residues long. Here the CDR3 reads CASSFKGVRTDTQYF. As DNA, the CDR3 is TGTGCCAGCAGTTTCAAAGGGGTGAGGACAGATACGCAGTATTTT.

This clonotype appeared many times. J is TRBJ1-1 and V is TRBV7-9, with D perhaps matching TRBD1 (6 bases). This CDR3 region has 15 residues. Germline V CDR1 and CDR2: SEHNR, FQNEAQ (reference sequence). V lost 5 bases and J lost 3, with 16 bases in between. The CDR3 sequence is CASSTNRAGDTEAFF. The CDR3 DNA reads as TGTGCCAGCAGCACGAACAGGGCAGGGGACACTGAAGCTTTCTTT.

This clonotype was found many times. The chain carries TRBV6-1 and TRBJ2-1; 7 bases align to TRBD2. The germline CDR1 and CDR2 sequences are MNHNS and SASEGT. CDR3 length: 15 amino acids. After removal of 4 bases from V and 6 bases from J, the junction contained 9 bases not matched to a gene. CDR3 sequence: CASSGGLGGFNEQFF. CDR3 sequence (DNA): TGTGCCAGCAGTGGAGGGTTGGGGGGGTTCAATGAGCAGTTCTTC.

This clonotype turned up a few times. The rearrangement links TRBV5-6 to TRBJ2-4; D is unclear. CDR1 and CDR2 (germline): SGHDT, YYEEEE. Between the trimmed V and J ends, which lost 4 bases and 0 bases, there was a span of 8 bases. The CDR3 extends over 14 amino acids. The CDR3 bases are TGTGCCAGCAGCCCGCAACTAGCCAAAAACATTCAGTACTTC. It specifies CASSPQLAKNIQYF.

The chain has TRBV5-1 and TRBJ2-5; TRBD1 aligns across 8 bases. CDR3 length: 13 residues. Germline CDR1 and CDR2: SGHRS and YFSETQ. V dropped 4 bases and J dropped 3; count of bases not matched to a gene: 2. The CDR3 is CASSTTGEETQYF. The CDR3 DNA reads TGCGCCAGCAGCACGACAGGGGAAGAGACCCAGTACTTC. The full variable domain, with the rest looked up from reference TRBV5-1 and TRBJ2-5, is KAGVTQTPRYLIKTRGQQVTLSCSPISGHRSVSWYQQTPGQGLQFLFEYFSETQRNKGNFPGRFSGRQFSNSRSEMNVSTLELGDSALYLCASSTTGEETQYFGPGTRLLVL.

A few counts support this clonotype. This chain joins TRBV7-2 and TRBJ2-3; D call uncertain. V was pared by 5 bases and J by 2 bases, with 11 bases between. This CDR3 contains 14 residues. Germline CDR1 is SGHTA and CDR2 is FQGNSA. CDR3 loop: CASSQRLATDTQYF. In nucleotides, the CDR3 is TGTGCCAGCAGCCAACGACTCGCCACAGATACGCAGTATTTT. The whole variable domain, remainder taken from reference TRBV7-2 and TRBJ2-3, is GAGVSQSPSNKVTEKGKDVELRCDPISGHTALYWYRQSLGQGLEFLIYFQGNSAPDKSGLPSDRFSAERTGGSVSTLTIQRTQQEDSAVYLCASSQRLATDTQYFGPGTRLTVL.

The chain is built from TRBV12-3 or TRBV12-4 and TRBJ1-4, with TRBD1 matching over 11 bases. V trimming: 5 bases; J trimming: 8 bases; junction bases outside the gene matches: 7. The CDR3 spans 15 residues. The CDR3 bases are TGTGCCAGCAGTAGCGGGACAGGGGGAGGGGAAAAACTGTTTTTT. Residues: CASSSGTGGGEKLFF.

V and J are TRBV5-6 and TRBJ1-2; D uncertain. V was cut by 4 bases and J by 6 bases, with 25 bases left in between. From germline, CDR1 is SGHDT and CDR2 YYEEEE. The CDR3 contains 17 residues. CDR3 in DNA: TGTGCCAGCAGCCAGCTGCCAGCACCCGGTGGTGAGGATGGCTACACCTTC. Its protein product is CASSQLPAPGGEDGYTF. Filled out from reference TRBV5-6 and TRBJ1-2, the complete variable domain reads DAGVTQSPTHLIKTRGQQVTLRCSPKSGHDTVSWYQQALGQGPQFIFQYYEEEERQRGNFPDRFSGHQFPNYSSELNVNALLLGDSALYLCASSQLPAPGGEDGYTFGSGTRLTVV.